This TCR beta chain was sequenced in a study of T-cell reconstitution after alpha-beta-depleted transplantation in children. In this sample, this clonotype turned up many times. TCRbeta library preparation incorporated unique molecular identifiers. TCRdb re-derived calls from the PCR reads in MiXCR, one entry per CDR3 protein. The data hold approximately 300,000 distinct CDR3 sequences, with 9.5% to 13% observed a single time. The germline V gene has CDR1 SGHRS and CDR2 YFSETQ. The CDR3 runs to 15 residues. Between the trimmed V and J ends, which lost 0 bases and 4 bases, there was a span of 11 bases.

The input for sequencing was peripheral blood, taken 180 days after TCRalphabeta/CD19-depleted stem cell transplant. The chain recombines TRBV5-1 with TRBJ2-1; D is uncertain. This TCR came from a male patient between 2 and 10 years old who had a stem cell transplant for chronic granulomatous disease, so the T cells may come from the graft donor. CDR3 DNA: TGCGCCAGCAGCTTGGCCGAAGGGCCTTACAATGAGCAGTTCTTC. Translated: CASSLAEGPYNEQFF.